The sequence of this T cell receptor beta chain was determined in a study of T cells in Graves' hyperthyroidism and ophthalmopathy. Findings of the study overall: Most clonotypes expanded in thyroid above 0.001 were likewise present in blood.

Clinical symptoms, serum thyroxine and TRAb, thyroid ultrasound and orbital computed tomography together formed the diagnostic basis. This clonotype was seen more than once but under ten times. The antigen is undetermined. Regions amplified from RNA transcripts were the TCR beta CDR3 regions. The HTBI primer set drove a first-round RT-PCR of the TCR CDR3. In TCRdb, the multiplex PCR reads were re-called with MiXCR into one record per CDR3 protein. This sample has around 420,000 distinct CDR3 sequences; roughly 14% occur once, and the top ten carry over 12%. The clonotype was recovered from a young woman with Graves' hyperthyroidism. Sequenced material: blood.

In DNA form, the CDR3 reads TGTGCCAGCAGTCCTCTCCCGGGGGCCACAGATACGCAGTATTTT. This translates into CASSPLPGATDTQYF. The chain links TRBV6-1 to TRBJ2-3; tentatively, D is TRBD1 or TRBD2 (6 bases each). The CDR3 loop spans 15 amino acids. With 5 bases removed from V and 2 bases from J, the gap between germline ends came to 14 bases. Germline V gives CDR1 MNHNS, CDR2 SASEGT.